The TCR beta chain described here comes from a study of blood T cell repertoires in COVID-19. At the level of the study: The United States, Italy and Spain were the sources of the acute and convalescent COVID-19 samples. T cells, B-cell-depleted T cells, or PBMCs supplied cDNA or gDNA.

Original handling: Cell counts per sample came from amplifying reference gene primers. TCRdb keeps only in-frame clones here, not all; method: immunoSEQ multiplex PCR. From that table come the V and J calls and clone size; the DNA was used to work out D and trimming. The table lists under 250,000 clones, 85% to 90% of them singletons. Comments on this clone: Other DNA sequences in the same sample also yield this CDR3.

The age range of participants was roughly 18 to 90 years, with residence in about two dozen US areas. The germline V and J ends were trimmed by 0 bases and 3 bases, with 12 bases remaining between them. The CDR3 length is 16 residues. The V gene's germline CDR1 is MDHEN and CDR2 SYDVKM. This chain uses TRBV28 with TRBJ2-1; TRBD2 might be the D (6 bases). The sample taken for sequencing was PBMCs or T cells enriched from blood (not recorded which). This clonotype was obtained from a woman under 40 with acute COVID-19. The CDR3 coding sequence is TGTGCCAGCAGTTTATGGGGAGGATCAAGCTACAATGAGCAGTTCTTC. This codes for CASSLWGGSSYNEQFF.